These 31 T cell receptor beta chains were sequenced from one sample in a study of T cells after yellow fever vaccination. TCRdb called the 5' RACE reads again in MiXCR, with one record for every CDR3 protein. The sample carries about 320,000 distinct CDR3 sequences, roughly 4.3% recorded once. The starting material was PBMCs, obtained 15 days after the yellow fever booster vaccination. The receptors were gathered from a man aged 18 to 35 who received the YFV17D yellow fever vaccine.

The rearrangement links TRBV20-1 to TRBJ2-3, with a weak D call TRBD2 (5 bases). From germline, CDR1 is DFQATT and CDR2 SNEGSKA (reference sequence). The CDR3 covers 14 residues. V was trimmed by 1 base and J by 4 bases, leaving 12 bases between them. CDR3 in amino acids: CSARGRRMADTQYF. The DNA of the CDR3 is TGCAGTGCTAGAGGGCGGAGGATGGCAGATACGCAGTATTTT.

This clonotype was seen ten or more times. The chain recombines TRBV5-1 with TRBJ1-2; D possibly corresponds to TRBD1 (5 bases). Looked up from germline, CDR1 is SGHRS and CDR2 is YFSETQ. CDR3 size: 13 residues. The V gene lost 3 bases and the J gene lost 4 bases, with 10 bases spanning the gap. This CDR3 reads CASSYETAYGYTF. CDR3 coding DNA: TGCGCCAGCAGCTACGAGACAGCCTATGGCTACACCTTC.

The rearrangement joins TRBV5-6 to TRBJ1-5; D gene ambiguous. V lost 4 bases and J lost 5, with 7 bases in between. Germline loops: CDR1 SGHDT, CDR2 YYEEEE. The CDR3 runs 12 residues. DNA for the CDR3: TGTGCCAGCAGCAGGAGTCATCAGCCCCAGCATTTT. It specifies CASSRSHQPQHF.

This clonotype came up many times. V is TRBV7-2 and J is TRBJ2-7; 11 nucleotides agree with TRBD2. The CDR3 consists of 16 residues. The V segment lost 4 bases and the J segment 3 bases; nucleotides outside the gene matches: 8. CDR1 and CDR2 (germline): SGHTA, FQGNSA. CDR3 sequence reads: CASSCPTSGENYEQYV. CDR3 nucleotide sequence: TGTGCCAGCAGCTGCCCGACTAGCGGGGAGAACTACGAGCAGTACGTC.

The gene calls are TRBV5-1 and TRBJ2-4; 7 positions agree with TRBD1. Germline loops: CDR1 SGHRS, CDR2 YFSETQ. V was pared by 1 base and J by 0 bases, with 13 bases of the junction left unmatched. The CDR3 totals 19 residues. The CDR3 bases are TGCGCCAGCAGCTTGCTCCAACAGGGGAGTCGCCTAGCCAAAAACATTCAGTACTTC. It translates to CASSLLQQGSRLAKNIQYF.

This clonotype has a handful of counts. The rearrangement links TRBV2 to TRBJ1-1; weak D call: TRBD1 (5 bases). From germline, CDR1 is SNHLY and CDR2 FYNNEI. CDR3 length: 15 residues. V was shortened by 2 bases and J by 4 bases, with 14 bases between the two germline ends. The CDR3 DNA sequence: TGTGCCAGCAGTGAATTGGGGGGAATAGGCACTGAAGCTTTCTTT. As protein: CASSELGGIGTEAFF.

This clonotype showed up just a few times. Compared with germline, one end of the junction differs, possibly owing to a read error. The DNA for the CDR3 is TGTGCCAGCAGTTTATACGGGACAGGGATGAAAACTGAAGCTTTCTTT. Translation: CASSLYGTGMKTEAFF. The chain is built from TRBV27 and TRBJ1-1; TRBD1 aligns across 9 bases. The germline gives CDR1 MNHEY, CDR2 SMNVEV (reference sequence). The CDR3 covers 16 residues.

The sample holds many counts of this clonotype. The J gene is TRBJ2-1, the V gene TRBV12-3 or TRBV12-4; 9 bases agree with TRBD2. The V gene end was trimmed by 7 bases and the J gene end by 8 bases; junction bases not matched to a gene: 9. The CDR3 has 14 residues. The CDR3 is CASTPGLASDEQFF. The CDR3 coding sequence is TGTGCCAGCACCCCAGGACTAGCGAGCGATGAGCAGTTCTTC.

This clonotype was recorded many times. The chain combines TRBV5-1 with TRBJ1-1, with D uncertain. CDR1 and CDR2 from the germline V gene are SGHRS and YFSETQ. V lost 0 bases and J lost 4, with 7 bases in between. CDR3 size: 13 residues. The CDR3 loop reads CASSLGGFTEAFF. In DNA, the CDR3 is TGCGCCAGCAGCTTGGGGGGTTTCACTGAAGCTTTCTTT.

For the CDR3, the DNA is TGTGCCAGTTCCCCCGGGCGGGGGGGAGAGCAGTACGTC. Its protein is CASSPGRGGEQYV. The chain links TRBV12-3 or TRBV12-4 to TRBJ2-7, with TRBD2 matching 9 bases. The V and J ends lost 9 bases and 7 bases, in that order; junction bases with no gene match: 10. The CDR3 has 13 residues.

This clonotype was recorded many times. The chain links TRBV6-2 or TRBV6-3 to TRBJ1-1; 8 nucleotides match TRBD1. With V trimmed by 6 bases and J by 6 bases, 6 bases remained unmatched. The CDR3 extends over 13 amino acids. The germline V gene encodes CDR1 MNHEY and CDR2 SVGEGT. CDR3 DNA sequence: TGTGCCAGCAGCGCACAGGGGGGGCCTGAAGCTTTCTTT. It translates to CASSAQGGPEAFF.

This clonotype has ten or more counts. CDR3 in amino acids: CAISEVGLVTDTQYF. Here the CDR3 DNA reads TGTGCCATCAGTGAGGTGGGACTAGTGACAGATACGCAGTATTTT. This chain links TRBV10-3 with TRBJ2-3; the match to TRBD2 covers 8 bases. The CDR3 totals 15 residues. Germline CDR1 reads ENHRY; CDR2 reads SYGVKD. The V gene end was trimmed by 2 bases and the J gene end by 3 bases; junction bases not matched to a gene: 4.

This clonotype was found a few times. The J gene is TRBJ1-1, the V gene TRBV4-1; no clear D gene. The germline CDR1 and CDR2 sequences are MGHRA and YSYEKL. V was clipped by 2 bases and J by 4 bases, with 14 bases between them. The CDR3 sequence is 15 residues long. DNA of the CDR3: TGCGCCAGCAGCCAACCGGAGGCCGTGGGCACTGAAGCTTTCTTT. This translates into CASSQPEAVGTEAFF.

This clonotype was seen a few times. V usage is TRBV29-1 and J usage is TRBJ2-5; 9 positions agree with TRBD1. V dropped 2 bases and J dropped 0; count of bases not matched to a gene: 10. Germline V gene sequence: CDR1 SQVTM, CDR2 ANQGSEA. The CDR3 covers 17 residues. The CDR3 DNA sequence: TGCAGCGTTGAAAAAGGACAGGGGCGCATTGACCAAGAGACCCAGTACTTC. This codes for CSVEKGQGRIDQETQYF.

This clonotype showed up many times. The rearrangement joins TRBV27 to TRBJ2-5, with D possibly being TRBD2 (6 bases). CDR3 length: 15 amino acids. The ends were cut back, 6 bases at V and 0 bases at J, with 14 bases in the middle. The germline V gene encodes CDR1 MNHEY and CDR2 SMNVEV (reference sequence). CDR3 in DNA: TGTGCCAGCAGAGGATCCGCGGGGTACCAAGAGACCCAGTACTTC. This gives the protein CASRGSAGYQETQYF.

This clonotype was counted many times. The genes are TRBV6-1 and TRBJ2-5; 12 bases map to TRBD2. CDR3 length: 15 residues. The trim removed 6 bases at V and 4 bases at J, leaving 6 bases unmatched. The germline V gene has CDR1 MNHNS and CDR2 SASEGT. The CDR3 nucleotides read TGTGCCAGCAGCGAACTAGCGGGGGGATCAGAGACCCAGTACTTC. Translated, it gives CASSELAGGSETQYF.

J is TRBJ2-1 and V is TRBV12-3 or TRBV12-4; perhaps TRBD1 as D (7 bases). Trimming left V 6 bases short and J 7 bases short, with 13 bases between. This CDR3 has 13 residues. The CDR3 spells CASSQGGLNEQFF. CDR3 nucleotides: TGTGCCAGCAGCCAGGGGGGACTGAATGAGCAGTTCTTC.

This clonotype appeared many times. The rearrangement uses TRBV5-1 and TRBJ1-5; D is possibly TRBD1 (6 bases). Trimming left V 0 bases short and J 3 bases short, with 10 bases between. This CDR3 has 15 residues. The germline gives CDR1 SGHRS, CDR2 YFSETQ. The CDR3 region is CASSLDGQNNQPQHF. CDR3 DNA sequence: TGCGCCAGCAGCTTGGATGGACAGAACAATCAGCCCCAGCATTTT.

This clonotype has at least ten counts. The chain has TRBV4-1 and TRBJ2-1; the match to TRBD1 covers 9 bases. V was pared by 0 bases and J by 7 bases, with 7 bases of the junction left unmatched. CDR1 is MGHRA and CDR2 is YSYEKL in the germline V gene. The CDR3 is made up of 16 amino acids. DNA of the CDR3: TGCGCCAGCAGCCAAGATCGGACAGGGGTCGGAAATGAGCAGTTCTTC. It translates to CASSQDRTGVGNEQFF.

At least ten counts were recorded for this clonotype. The chain couples TRBV12-3 or TRBV12-4 to TRBJ2-7, with D maybe TRBD1 (6 bases). The CDR3 is 14 residues long. V lost 5 bases and J 3 bases, leaving 14 bases between the germline ends. The CDR3 sequence: CASSDHRDGYEQYF. CDR3 in DNA: TGTGCCAGCAGTGACCACAGGGACGGCTACGAGCAGTACTTC.

This clonotype was observed at least ten times. The chain has TRBV2 and TRBJ2-3; D remains unclear. This CDR3 comprises 11 residues. Trimming removed 9 bases at V and 5 bases at J, with 9 bases between. CDR1 and CDR2 (germline): SNHLY, FYNNEI. For the CDR3, the DNA is TGTGCCAGTACGGTAGGAGATACGCAGTATTTT. This sequence encodes CASTVGDTQYF. Filled out from reference TRBV2 and TRBJ2-3, the complete variable domain reads EPEVTQTPSHQVTQMGQEVILRCVPISNHLYFYWYRQILGQKVEFLVSFYNNEISEKSEIFDDQFSVERPDGSNFTLKIRSTKLEDSAMYFCASTVGDTQYFGPGTRLTVL.

This clonotype appeared many times. This chain connects TRBV12-3 or TRBV12-4 to TRBJ1-2, with 7 positions matching TRBD1. This CDR3 spans 13 amino acids. Unmatched junction bases numbered 7, after V lost 4 bases and J lost 8 bases. CDR3 sequence: CASSSVTGSGYTF. DNA of the CDR3: TGTGCCAGCAGTTCTGTGACAGGGAGCGGCTACACCTTC.

This clonotype was seen many times. The rearrangement links TRBV5-6 to TRBJ2-4, with TRBD2 identical over 7 bases. The CDR3 has 16 amino acids. Looked up from germline, CDR1 is SGHDT and CDR2 is YYEEEE. The J segment lost 0 bases and the V segment lost 2 bases, leaving 5 bases of the junction unmatched. CDR3 sequence: CASSFERGLAKNIQYF. The CDR3 nucleotides read TGTGCCAGCAGCTTTGAGCGGGGACTAGCCAAAAACATTCAGTACTTC.

This clonotype has a count of ten or more. The chain employs TRBV7-8 and TRBJ2-1; 12 positions agree with TRBD2. The CDR3 has 17 residues. Germline values: CDR1 SGHVS, CDR2 FQNEAQ. V shed 6 bases and J 4 bases; nucleotides not matched to a gene: 10. For the CDR3, the DNA is TGTGCCAGCAGAATAACTAGCGGGGGGTCGTTTTACAATGAGCAGTTCTTC. It is translated as CASRITSGGSFYNEQFF.

This clonotype turned up a few times. The chain recombines TRBV12-3 or TRBV12-4 with TRBJ1-3; D is uncertain. V lost 6 bases to trimming and J lost 8 bases, with 17 bases between them. The CDR3 contains 14 residues. For the CDR3, the DNA is TGTGCCAGCAGCCTTGGATCACCCGCGGACACCATATATTTT. Protein: CASSLGSPADTIYF.

This clonotype was found a few times. The genes are TRBV7-2 and TRBJ2-5; the D gene is possibly TRBD2 (5 bases). Germline V gene sequence: CDR1 SGHTA, CDR2 FQGNSA. Trimming removed 4 bases at V and 10 bases at J, with 16 bases between. The CDR3 runs to 13 residues. CDR3 DNA sequence: TGTGCCAGCAGCTCCCGGGGAGAGCGCAACCAGTACTTC. It encodes CASSSRGERNQYF. The full variable domain, its missing parts supplied by reference TRBV7-2 and TRBJ2-5, is GAGVSQSPSNKVTEKGKDVELRCDPISGHTALYWYRQSLGQGLEFLIYFQGNSAPDKSGLPSDRFSAERTGGSVSTLTIQRTQQEDSAVYLCASSSRGERNQYFGPGTRLLVL.

This clonotype was counted at least ten times. The chain carries TRBV7-2 and TRBJ2-5, with no clear D. The germline CDR1 and CDR2 sequences are SGHTA and FQGNSA. The CDR3 is 14 amino acids. V was pared by 1 base and J by 5 bases, with 11 bases between. CDR3 sequence (DNA): TGTGCCAGCAGCTTAGGCTACGGCCGGGAGACCCAGTACTTC. It codes for CASSLGYGRETQYF.

This clonotype was counted only a few times. The V call is TRBV29-1, the J call TRBJ2-7; 8 bases align to TRBD1. Per the germline V gene, CDR1 is SQVTM and CDR2 is ANQGSEA. This CDR3 is 12 amino acids long. The V gene end was trimmed by 3 bases and the J gene end by 6 bases; junction bases not matched to a gene: 4. The CDR3: CSVEDRAREQYF. In DNA form, the CDR3 reads TGCAGCGTTGAGGACAGGGCTCGCGAGCAGTACTTC.

At least ten counts were recorded for this clonotype. The chain links TRBV6-5 to TRBJ1-4; D is undetermined. Looked up from germline, CDR1 is MNHEY and CDR2 is SVGAGI. The CDR3 sequence is 14 residues long. Trimming cost V 5 bases and J 4 bases, with 11 bases left between them. CDR3 DNA sequence: TGTGCCAGCAGTCCCCGGACCGTTAATGAAAAACTGTTTTTT. As protein: CASSPRTVNEKLFF.

This clonotype appeared many times. The chain has TRBV6-2 or TRBV6-3 and TRBJ2-5, with 10 bases identical to TRBD2. Germline values: CDR1 MNHEY, CDR2 SVGEGT. The CDR3 loop spans 16 amino acids. Unmatched junction bases numbered 8, after V lost 2 bases and J lost 5 bases. CDR3: CASSYLLAGEKETQYF. CDR3 nucleotides: TGTGCCAGCAGTTACCTGCTAGCGGGGGAGAAGGAGACCCAGTACTTC.

The chain is built from TRBV5-4 and TRBJ1-1, with a tentative D call TRBD1 (6 bases). CDR1 is SGHNT and CDR2 is YYREEE in the germline V gene (reference sequence). With 0 bases removed from V and 6 bases from J, the gap between germline ends came to 9 bases. The CDR3 totals 13 residues. The CDR3 DNA follows: TGTGCCAGCAGCTTGGTCAGGGGCGCTGAAGCTTTCTTT. Its protein product is CASSLVRGAEAFF.